This passage covers 17 T cell receptor beta chains from one sample sequenced in a study of blood T cell repertoires in COVID-19. Profiled with immunoSEQ multiplex PCR; TCRdb holds only in-frame clones, not every one. The data hold around 180,000 clones, with 65% to 85% observed a single time. Material for sequencing was peripheral blood. The receptors derive from a woman aged 30 to 39 with acute or convalescent COVID-19.

In this sample, this clone turned up a few times. V gene TRBV10-3 combines with J gene TRBJ1-1; TRBD1 matches 7 bases. The CDR3 extends over 13 amino acids. V shed 8 bases and J 1 base; nucleotides not matched to a gene: 4. Germline V lookup: CDR1 ENHRY, CDR2 SYGVKD. The CDR3 DNA sequence: TGTGCCATCCGGAGGGGGCCGAACACTGAAGCTTTCTTT. It is translated as CAIRRGPNTEAFF.

This clone has a single count. The rearrangement uses TRBV13 and TRBJ2-1; 12 nucleotides agree with TRBD2. Germline V gene data show CDR1 as PRHDT and CDR2 as FYEKMQ (reference sequence). V gave up 2 bases and J gave up 7 bases; unmatched junction bases: 6. This CDR3 comprises 16 residues. Written as DNA, the CDR3 is TGTGCCAGCAGCTTACCTAGCGGGAGGGAATCGAATGAGCAGTTCTTC. Its protein product is CASSLPSGRESNEQFF.

The chain carries TRBV5-1 and TRBJ2-5, with a tentative D call TRBD2 (6 bases). Trimming left V 2 bases short and J 5 bases short, with 13 bases between. The germline V gene has CDR1 SGHRS and CDR2 YFSETQ. The CDR3 contains 14 residues. The CDR3: CASSFFSGGETQYF. The DNA for the CDR3 is TGCGCCAGCAGCTTCTTTAGCGGAGGGGAGACCCAGTACTTC.

This chain connects TRBV7-9 to TRBJ2-7; 7 nucleotides match TRBD1. In germline, CDR1 is SEHNR, CDR2 FQNEAQ (reference sequence). The CDR3 consists of 14 residues. Trimming cost V 5 bases and J 3 bases; bases outside gene matches: 7. This chain's CDR3 is CASSPPTGVYEQYF. The CDR3 DNA sequence: TGTGCCAGCAGCCCCCCAACAGGGGTCTACGAGCAGTACTTC.

The chain recombines TRBV28 with TRBJ2-7; 11 bases map to TRBD2. The V and J ends lost 6 bases and 5 bases, in that order; junction bases with no gene match: 9. Germline CDR1 and CDR2: MDHEN and SYDVKM. There are 15 residues in the CDR3. CDR3 amino acids: CASRISGRAGDEQYF. CDR3 coding DNA: TGTGCCAGCAGGATTAGCGGGAGGGCCGGAGACGAGCAGTACTTC.

Notes on this clone: This CDR3 is also generated by other DNA sequences in the sample. This sequence joins TRBV30 and TRBJ1-2, with D uncertain. V was trimmed by 1 base and J by 4 bases, leaving 7 bases between them. Per the germline V gene, CDR1 is GTSNPN and CDR2 is SVGIG (reference sequence). This CDR3 has 12 residues. This CDR3 is CAWSGQIYGYTF. The CDR3 nucleotides read TGTGCCTGGAGTGGGCAGATCTATGGCTACACCTTC.

The CDR3, as DNA: TGCGCCAGCAGCCAAGATGAGGACAGGGGAAATAATTCACCCCTCCACTTT. It specifies CASSQDEDRGNNSPLHF. The V and J genes are TRBV4-1 and TRBJ1-6, with 9 bases matching TRBD1. The J segment lost 5 bases and the V segment lost 0 bases, leaving 5 bases of the junction unmatched. CDR1 is MGHRA and CDR2 is YSYEKL in the germline V gene. The CDR3 has 17 amino acids.

In its sample, this clone was seen a few times. The chain combines TRBV7-2 with TRBJ2-7; 7 positions match TRBD2. Trimming took 3 bases from V and 6 from J; bases not matched to a gene: 5. CDR3 length equals 13 residues. The germline V gene encodes CDR1 SGHTA and CDR2 FQGNSA. Written as DNA, the CDR3 is TGTGCCAGCAGCTTTGCGGGAGCGTCCGAGCAGTACTTC. Translation: CASSFAGASEQYF. Filled out from reference TRBV7-2 and TRBJ2-7, the complete variable domain reads GAGVSQSPSNKVTEKGKDVELRCDPISGHTALYWYRQSLGQGLEFLIYFQGNSAPDKSGLPSDRFSAERTGGSVSTLTIQRTQQEDSAVYLCASSFAGASEQYFGPGTRLTVT.

This chain uses TRBV11-3 with TRBJ2-5, with TRBD2 identical over 9 bases. The V gene's germline CDR1 is SGHNT and CDR2 YENEEA. V shed 5 bases, J shed 1 base, and the junction held 8 bases outside the gene matches. The CDR3 runs to 16 residues. DNA for the CDR3: TGTGCCAGCAGCCAGACTAGCGGAAGCTTCCAAGAGACCCAGTACTTC. This gives the protein CASSQTSGSFQETQYF.

The chain recombines TRBV3-1 (or the pseudogene TRBV3-2) with TRBJ2-5; tentative D call: TRBD2 (5 bases). V gave up 4 bases and J gave up 4 bases, with 13 bases separating them. There are 14 residues in the CDR3. Germline V gene lookup returns CDR1 LGHDT and CDR2 YNNKEL (reference sequence). The CDR3 is CASSPPDWGETQYF. The CDR3 DNA follows: TGTGCCAGCAGCCCGCCGGACTGGGGAGAGACCCAGTACTTC.

The CDR3: CASTPPRDFLHEQYF. Here the CDR3 DNA reads TGTGCCAGCACCCCGCCCCGGGATTTCCTCCACGAGCAGTACTTC. The rearrangement links TRBV28 to TRBJ2-7; TRBD2 might be the D (5 bases). CDR3 size: 15 residues. Between the trimmed V and J ends, which lost 7 bases and 5 bases, there was a span of 21 bases. CDR1 is MDHEN, CDR2 SYDVKM, per germline.

This clone was counted between two and nine times. Other DNA sequences from this sample encode an identical CDR3 as well. This sequence joins TRBV28 and TRBJ1-5; 10 nucleotides match TRBD1. Germline assignment: CDR1 MDHEN and CDR2 SYDVKM. This CDR3 has 14 residues. V lost 6 bases, J lost 6 bases, and 5 bases stayed unmatched. The DNA of the CDR3 is TGTGCCAGCAGGTCGACAGGGGGCGGTCAGCCCCAGCATTTT. It is translated as CASRSTGGGQPQHF.

The chain employs TRBV7-9 and TRBJ1-4, with a possible D match to TRBD1 (5 bases). V gave up 1 base and J gave up 8 bases, with 11 bases separating them. The CDR3 has 14 amino acids. Germline CDR1 and CDR2: SEHNR and FQNEAQ (reference sequence). CDR3 DNA sequence: TGTGCCAGCAGCTTAGGGCTACGGGGGGAAAAACTGTTTTTT. Amino acids: CASSLGLRGEKLFF.

The genes are TRBV7-6 and TRBJ2-7, with D possibly TRBD1 on 5 matching bases. CDR3 size: 13 residues. V was shortened by 1 base and J by 3 bases, with 7 bases between the two germline ends. CDR1 is SGHVS and CDR2 is FNYEAQ in the germline V gene. The CDR3 DNA follows: TGTGCCAGCAGCTTAGGTGACAGCTACGAGCAGTACTTC. Translation gives CASSLGDSYEQYF.

V is TRBV7-9 and J is TRBJ2-1, with D perhaps TRBD2 (7 bases). Germline CDR1 SEHNR, CDR2 FQNEAQ (reference sequence). This CDR3 has 15 amino acids. The ends were cut back, 7 bases at V and 9 bases at J, with 22 bases in the middle. The CDR3 sequence: CASITGTTGSGEQFF. CDR3 nucleotides: TGTGCCAGCATCACAGGGACTACCGGGAGTGGTGAGCAGTTCTTC.

CDR3 protein: CASSFSPPGTPSQDTQYF. CDR3 coding DNA: TGTGCCAGCAGTTTTTCTCCTCCCGGGACACCCAGTCAAGATACGCAGTATTTT. The chain employs TRBV27 and TRBJ2-3; D is perhaps TRBD1 (6 bases). V lost 3 bases and J 5 bases, leaving 24 bases between the germline ends. CDR3 length: 18 amino acids. Germline V gene sequence: CDR1 MNHEY, CDR2 SMNVEV (reference sequence).

The rearrangement joins TRBV19 to TRBJ1-4, with TRBD1 matching 10 bases. CDR3 size: 15 residues. CDR1 and CDR2 from the germline V gene are LNHDA and SQIVND (reference sequence). After removal of 3 bases from V and 7 bases from J, the junction contained 5 bases not matched to a gene. The CDR3 DNA sequence: TGTGCCAGTAGTATCTCCGGGACAGGGGCTGAAAAACTGTTTTTT. It is translated as CASSISGTGAEKLFF.